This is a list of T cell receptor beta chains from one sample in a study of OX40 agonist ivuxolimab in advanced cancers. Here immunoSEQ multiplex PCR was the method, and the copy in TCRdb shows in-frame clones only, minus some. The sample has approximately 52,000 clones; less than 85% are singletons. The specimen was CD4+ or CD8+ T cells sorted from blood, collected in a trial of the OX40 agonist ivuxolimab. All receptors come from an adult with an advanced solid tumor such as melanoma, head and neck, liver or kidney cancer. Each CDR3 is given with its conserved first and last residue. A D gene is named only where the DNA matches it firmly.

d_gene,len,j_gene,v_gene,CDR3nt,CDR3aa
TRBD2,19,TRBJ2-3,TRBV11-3,TGTGCCAGCAGCTTAGGCCCTTCGGGACTAGCGGGAGTAGTAGATACGCAGTATTTT,CASSLGPSGLAGVVDTQYF
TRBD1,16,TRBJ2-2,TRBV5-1,TGCGCCAGCAGCTTCCAGACAGGGGCCTCCGCCGGGGAGCTGTTTTTT,CASSFQTGASAGELFF
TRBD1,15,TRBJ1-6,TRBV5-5,TGTGCCAGCAGCTGGGGACAGGCGACTAATTCACCCCTCCACTTT,CASSWGQATNSPLHF
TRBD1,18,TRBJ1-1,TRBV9,TGTGCCAGCAGCGAGGCCGTCGGGCAGGGGGCACCTCGCACTGAAGCTTTCTTT,CASSEAVGQGAPRTEAFF
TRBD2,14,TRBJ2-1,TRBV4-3,TGCGCCAGCAGTGGTCTAGCGGGAGAGATTGGGCAGTTCTTC,CASSGLAGEIGQFF
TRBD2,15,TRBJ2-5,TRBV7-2,TGTGCCAGCAGCTTGGACGGGACTAGGGGGGAGACCCAGTACTTC,CASSLDGTRGETQYF
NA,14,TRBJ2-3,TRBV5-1,TGCGCCAGCAACAAAGGACACTACACAGATACGCAGTATTTT,CASNKGHYTDTQYF
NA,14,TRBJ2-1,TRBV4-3,TGCGCCAGCAGCCAAGATCTCTGGAGGAATGAGCAGTTCTTC,CASSQDLWRNEQFF
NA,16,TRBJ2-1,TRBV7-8,TGTGCCAGCAGCTTAGCGCGGGTTCGAGGTCGTAGTGAGCAGTTCTTC,CASSLARVRGRSEQFF
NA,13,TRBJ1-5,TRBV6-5,TGTGCCAGCAGTTCGGGACACAACCAGCCCCAGCATTTT,CASSSGHNQPQHF
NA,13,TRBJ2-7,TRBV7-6,TGTGCCAGCAGCCAACAACAGGGATCCGAGCAGTACTTC,CASSQQQGSEQYF
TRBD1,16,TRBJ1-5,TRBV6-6,TGTGCCAGCAGTAATCCTCAGGGGGTAGGCAATCAGCCCCAGCATTTT,CASSNPQGVGNQPQHF
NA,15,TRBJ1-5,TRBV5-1,TGCGCCAGCAGCTTGGGTACTCTGGGCAATCAGCCCCAGCATTTT,CASSLGTLGNQPQHF
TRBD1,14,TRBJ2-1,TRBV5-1,TGCGCCAGCAGCTTGGGGACAGGGTACGGTGAGCAGTTCTTC,CASSLGTGYGEQFF
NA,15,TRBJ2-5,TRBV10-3,TGTGCCATCAGTGAGTCGAGGGTGGGACAAGAGACCCAGTACTTC,CAISESRVGQETQYF
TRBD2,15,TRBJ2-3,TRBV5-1,TGCGCCAGCAGCCCCTCGGGGGGGAGCACAGATACGCAGTATTTT,CASSPSGGSTDTQYF
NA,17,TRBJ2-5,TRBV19,TGTGCCAGTAGTCCTGGGTCCTTTAAGTACGACCAAGAGACCCAGTACTTC,CASSPGSFKYDQETQYF
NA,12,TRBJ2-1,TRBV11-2,TGTGCCAGCAGCTTCGGCCGGGGTGAGCAGTTCTTC,CASSFGRGEQFF
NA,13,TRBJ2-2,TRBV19,TGTGCCAGTAGTACCCTAGGGACCGGGGAGCTGTTTTTT,CASSTLGTGELFF
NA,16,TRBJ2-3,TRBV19,TGTGCCAGTAGTGCCCTCAGCCGGAGGGGGGGTCATACGCAGTATTTT,CASSALSRRGGHTQYF
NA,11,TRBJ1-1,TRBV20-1,TGCAGTGCTAGATCCCAGACAGGAGCTTTCTTT,CSARSQTGAFF
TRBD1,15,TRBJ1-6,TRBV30,TGTGCCTGGAGTGAACCCGGGACAGGGGTCAAACCCCTCCACTTT,CAWSEPGTGVKPLHF
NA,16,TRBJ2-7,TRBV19,TGTGCCAGTAGTATATTGATCGCGGGGAGTTCCTACGAGCAGTACTTC,CASSILIAGSSYEQYF